This T cell receptor (beta chain) was retrieved from a study of OX40 agonist ivuxolimab in advanced cancers. The overall study: Treatment of patients was with ivuxolimab, an agonistic anti-OX40 (CD134) antibody.

Baseline, cycle 4 day 1, and cycle 7 day 1 were the blood sampling points. Method: immunoSEQ multiplex PCR; TCRdb's copy keeps in-frame clones and lacks some. Altogether approximately 68,000 clones are present, about 88% being singletons, with the ten largest covering approximately 0.79%. The germline V gene has CDR1 SNHLY and CDR2 FYNNEI. This CDR3 region has 14 residues. V was pared by 7 bases and J by 0 bases, with 11 bases between. The sequence derives from an adult with an advanced solid tumor such as melanoma, head and neck, liver or kidney cancer. The sequenced sample was CD4+ or CD8+ T cells sorted from blood, obtained in a trial of the OX40 agonist ivuxolimab. This chain uses TRBV2 with TRBJ2-3; TRBD1 or TRBD2 may be the D gene (5 bases each). The CDR3 DNA reads TGTGCCAGCAAAAAGGGACCCAGCACAGATACGCAGTATTTT. This gives the protein CASKKGPSTDTQYF.